This T cell receptor beta chain was identified during a study of blood T cell repertoires in COVID-19. Generated by immunoSEQ multiplex PCR, the TCRdb table keeps only in-frame clones and is missing some. The table records roughly 140,000 clones, 65% to 90% of them present only once. V was pared by 1 base and J by 2 bases, with 9 bases between. CDR1 is LNHDA and CDR2 is SQIVND in the germline V gene (reference sequence). The CDR3 sequence is 15 residues long. The clonotype originates from a woman between 45 and 65 years old with acute or convalescent COVID-19. The rearrangement uses TRBV19 and TRBJ1-5; TRBD1 is a possible D gene (5 bases). Sequencing was performed on peripheral blood. Here the CDR3 reads CASSIAGFGNQPQHF. CDR3 in DNA: TGTGCCAGTAGTATAGCAGGGTTTGGCAATCAGCCCCAGCATTTT.